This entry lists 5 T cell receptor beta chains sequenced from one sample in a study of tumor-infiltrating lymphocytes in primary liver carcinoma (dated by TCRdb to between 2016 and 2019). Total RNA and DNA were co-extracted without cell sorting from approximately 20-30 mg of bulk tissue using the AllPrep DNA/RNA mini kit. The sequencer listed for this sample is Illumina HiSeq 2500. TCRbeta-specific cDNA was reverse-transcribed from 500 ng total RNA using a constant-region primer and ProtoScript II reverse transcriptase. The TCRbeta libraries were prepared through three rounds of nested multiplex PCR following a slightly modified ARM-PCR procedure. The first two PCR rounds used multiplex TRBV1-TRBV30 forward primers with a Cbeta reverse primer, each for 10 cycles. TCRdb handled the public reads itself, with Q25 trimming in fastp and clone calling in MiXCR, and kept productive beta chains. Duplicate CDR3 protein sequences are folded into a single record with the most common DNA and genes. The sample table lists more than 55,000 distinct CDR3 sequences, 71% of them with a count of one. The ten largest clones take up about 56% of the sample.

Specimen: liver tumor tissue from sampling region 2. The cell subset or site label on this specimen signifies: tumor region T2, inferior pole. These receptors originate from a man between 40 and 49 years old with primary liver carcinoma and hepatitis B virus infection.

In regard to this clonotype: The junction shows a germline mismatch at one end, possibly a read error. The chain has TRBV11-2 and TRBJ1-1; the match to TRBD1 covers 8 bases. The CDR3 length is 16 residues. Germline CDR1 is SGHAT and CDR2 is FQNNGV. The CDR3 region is CASSPYRGMVNTEVFF. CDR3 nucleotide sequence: TGTGCCAGCAGCCCATACAGGGGGATGGTGAACACTGAAGTTTTCTTT. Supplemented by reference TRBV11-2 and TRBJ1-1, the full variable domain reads EAGVAQSPRYKIIEKRQSVAFWCNPISGHATLYWYQQILGQGPKLLIQFQNNGVVDDSQLPKDRFSAERLKGVDSTLKIQPAKLEDSAVYLCASSPYRGMVNTEVFFGQGTRLTVV.

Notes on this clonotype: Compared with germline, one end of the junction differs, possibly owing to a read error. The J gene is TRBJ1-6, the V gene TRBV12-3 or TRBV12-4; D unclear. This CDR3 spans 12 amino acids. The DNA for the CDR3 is TGTGCCAGCAGTTTAAAGAATTCACATCTCTACTTT. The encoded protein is CASSLKNSHLYF.

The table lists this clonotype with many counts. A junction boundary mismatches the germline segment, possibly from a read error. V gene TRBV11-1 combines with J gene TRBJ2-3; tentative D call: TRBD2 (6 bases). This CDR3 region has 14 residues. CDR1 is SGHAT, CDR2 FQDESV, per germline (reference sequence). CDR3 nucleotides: TGTGCCAGCAGCTTTGGAACTAGCACAGATATGCAGTATTTT. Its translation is CASSFGTSTDMQYF.

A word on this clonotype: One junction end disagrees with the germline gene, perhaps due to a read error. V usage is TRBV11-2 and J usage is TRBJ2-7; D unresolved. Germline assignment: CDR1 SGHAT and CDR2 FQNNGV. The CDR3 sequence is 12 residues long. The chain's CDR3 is CTSSPGCYEQYF. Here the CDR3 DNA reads TGTACCAGCAGTCCCGGGTGCTACGAGCAGTACTTC.

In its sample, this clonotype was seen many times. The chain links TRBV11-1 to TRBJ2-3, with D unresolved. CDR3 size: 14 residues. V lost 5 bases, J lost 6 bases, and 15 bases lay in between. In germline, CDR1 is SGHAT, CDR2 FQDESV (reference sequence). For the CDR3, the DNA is TGTGCCAGCAGCCCTAAGGGCCCGTTTGATACGCAGTATTTT. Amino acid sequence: CASSPKGPFDTQYF.